These 18 T cell receptor beta chains originate from one sample sequenced in a study of identical twins. TCRdb re-called the 5' RACE reads through MiXCR, storing one row per CDR3 protein. The data contain roughly 290,000 distinct CDR3 sequences, 6.5% to 9.5% of them singletons. These records were also assigned to another study, of yellow fever vaccine responses in identical twins.

Source material: memory (CD45RO+) T cells sorted from blood. The receptor set was obtained from a woman in her late teens or twenties in good health.

There are many counts of this clonotype. J is TRBJ1-2 and V is TRBV7-2; D gene ambiguous. Germline V gene data show CDR1 as SGHTA and CDR2 as FQGNSA. CDR3 size: 15 residues. V lost 5 bases to trimming and J lost 0 bases, with 13 bases between them. For the CDR3, the DNA is TGTGCCAGCAGCCGAGGCCCGACGCCTAACTATGGCTACACCTTC. Amino acids: CASSRGPTPNYGYTF. Full variable domain (missing parts from reference TRBV7-2 and TRBJ1-2): GAGVSQSPSNKVTEKGKDVELRCDPISGHTALYWYRQSLGQGLEFLIYFQGNSAPDKSGLPSDRFSAERTGGSVSTLTIQRTQQEDSAVYLCASSRGPTPNYGYTFGSGTRLTVV.

This clonotype was seen only a few times. The chain carries TRBV11-2 and TRBJ2-3; the D gene could be TRBD1 or TRBD2 (5 bases each). V dropped 3 bases and J dropped 0 bases, with 13 bases sitting between them. The CDR3 loop spans 16 amino acids. Germline CDR1 SGHAT, CDR2 FQNNGV. Here the CDR3 DNA reads TGTGCCAGCAGCTTTTTTGGGACGGTTAGCACAGATACGCAGTATTTT. It is translated as CASSFFGTVSTDTQYF.

The chain couples TRBV5-1 to TRBJ1-4; no firm D call. CDR3 size: 14 residues. The V end lost 7 bases, the J end lost 7 bases, and 17 bases lay between the germline ends. Germline V gives CDR1 SGHRS, CDR2 YFSETQ. The chain's CDR3 is CASSLSRGGEKLFF. CDR3 bases: TGCGCCAGCTCACTAAGTCGGGGTGGTGAAAAACTGTTTTTT.

The rearrangement uses TRBV5-1 and TRBJ2-1; 8 nucleotides agree with TRBD1. J lost 9 bases, V lost 0 bases, and 14 bases had no gene match. The germline gives CDR1 SGHRS, CDR2 YFSETQ. The CDR3 length is 17 residues. The CDR3 loop reads CASSLAELDRGKGEQFF. DNA for the CDR3: TGCGCCAGCAGCTTGGCCGAGTTAGACAGGGGTAAGGGTGAGCAGTTCTTC.

This clonotype appeared many times. As DNA, the CDR3 is TGCAGTGCTAGAACCCTGGGTCTAAAAGAGACCCAGTACTTC. Its protein is CSARTLGLKETQYF. The genes are TRBV20-1 and TRBJ2-5; D unclear. The germline V gene has CDR1 DFQATT and CDR2 SNEGSKA (reference sequence). The CDR3 totals 14 residues. Trimming took off 2 bases at V and 3 bases at J, with 13 bases between the two ends.

This clonotype was seen only a few times. Written as DNA, the CDR3 is TGTGCCAGCCCACGGGAGGGGGCGGAAAATGAGCAGTTCTTC. Encoded protein: CASPREGAENEQFF. This chain joins TRBV5-4 and TRBJ2-1, with TRBD2 as a possible D gene (8 bases). Deletions cut 7 bases from V and 7 bases from J, with 18 bases between. CDR3 length: 14 amino acids. CDR1 is SGHNT, CDR2 YYREEE, per germline (reference sequence).

The chain recombines TRBV28 with TRBJ2-1, with TRBD2 matching over 9 bases. This CDR3 region has 15 residues. The germline gives CDR1 MDHEN, CDR2 SYDVKM. V gave up 1 base and J gave up 9 bases; unmatched junction bases: 7. CDR3 in amino acids: CASSLLVAGEAEQFF. In DNA form, the CDR3 reads TGTGCCAGCAGTTTATTGGTAGCGGGGGAGGCTGAGCAGTTCTTC. The whole variable domain, filled in from reference TRBV28 and TRBJ2-1, reads DVKVTQSSRYLVKRTGEKVFLECVQDMDHENMFWYRQDPGLGLRLIYFSYDVKMKEKGDIPEGYSVSREKKERFSLILESASTNQTSMYLCASSLLVAGEAEQFFGPGTRLTVL.

The rearrangement joins TRBV7-3 to TRBJ2-2; TRBD2 aligns across 14 bases. The CDR3 is 19 amino acids. V was pared by 5 bases and J by 7 bases, with 15 bases of the junction left unmatched. CDR1 SGHTA and CDR2 FQGTGA come from the germline V gene. CDR3 bases: TGTGCCAGCAGCGTGACTAGCGGGAGGGCCTTGGGTTTCGGCGGGGAGCTGTTTTTT. Its protein is CASSVTSGRALGFGGELFF.

The chain joins TRBV15 to TRBJ1-6; TRBD1 might be the D (6 bases). Trimming left V 0 bases short and J 9 bases short, with 18 bases between. Per germline, CDR1 LNHNV and CDR2 YYDKDF (reference sequence). The length of the CDR3 is 17 residues. CDR3 amino acids: CATSRDARGTLGSPLHF. CDR3 bases: TGTGCCACCAGCAGAGATGCGAGGGGGACATTGGGTTCACCCCTCCACTTT. The variable domain in full, with the rest retrieved from reference TRBV15 and TRBJ1-6, is DAMVIQNPRYQVTQFGKPVTLSCSQTLNHNVMYWYQQKSSQAPKLLFHYYDKDFNNEADTPDNFQSRRPNTSFCFLDIRSPGLGDTAMYLCATSRDARGTLGSPLHFGNGTRLTVT.

This clonotype was observed a few times. The chain links TRBV10-2 to TRBJ2-1, with 14 bases lining up with TRBD2. The junction had 12 bases not matched to a gene; V was cut back by 5 bases and J by 6 bases. This CDR3 region has 18 residues. The germline gives CDR1 WSHSY, CDR2 SAAADI. In DNA, the CDR3 is TGCGCCAGCAGTTCTGATAGGGGACTAGCGGGAGTACGCAATGAGCAGTTCTTC. Translated: CASSSDRGLAGVRNEQFF.

Many counts were recorded for this clonotype. The CDR3 here is CASSLESNQPQHF. The DNA of the CDR3 is TGCGCCAGCAGCCTCGAGAGCAATCAGCCCCAGCATTTT. The rearrangement joins TRBV5-1 to TRBJ1-5, with D unresolved. The germline V and J ends were trimmed by 4 bases and 1 base, with 6 bases remaining between them. The CDR3 covers 13 residues. Germline CDR1 and CDR2: SGHRS and YFSETQ.

On this clonotype: One junction end does not reproduce the germline sequence, and a read error may be involved. The V gene is TRBV10-2, the J gene TRBJ1-1; a possible D gene is TRBD1 (6 bases). The CDR3 is made up of 14 amino acids. Germline-derived CDR1 and CDR2 are WSHSY and SAAADI. The CDR3 sequence is CASSQTGTLPEALF. CDR3 coding DNA: TGCGCCAGCAGTCAAACCGGGACACTGCCCGAAGCTCTCTTT.

This clonotype was detected only a few times. The V and J genes are TRBV15 and TRBJ1-2; D is possibly TRBD1 (5 bases). CDR1 LNHNV and CDR2 YYDKDF come from the germline V gene (reference sequence). Between the trimmed V and J ends, which lost 1 base and 2 bases, there was a span of 17 bases. This CDR3 is built from 17 residues. CDR3: CATSRVPRDPGNYGYTF. The CDR3 region has the DNA TGTGCCACCAGCAGAGTCCCCCGGGACCCGGGGAACTATGGCTACACCTTC. Filled out from reference TRBV15 and TRBJ1-2, the complete variable domain reads DAMVIQNPRYQVTQFGKPVTLSCSQTLNHNVMYWYQQKSSQAPKLLFHYYDKDFNNEADTPDNFQSRRPNTSFCFLDIRSPGLGDTAMYLCATSRVPRDPGNYGYTFGSGTRLTVV.

This clonotype has at least ten counts. The gene calls are TRBV5-1 and TRBJ2-7; D might be TRBD2 (5 bases). V shed 0 bases and J shed 6 bases, with 7 bases lying between them. The CDR3 length is 12 residues. Germline CDR1 and CDR2: SGHRS and YFSETQ. This chain's CDR3 is CASSLEAGEQYF. The CDR3 bases are TGCGCCAGCAGCTTGGAGGCGGGCGAGCAGTACTTC. Drawing the rest from reference TRBV5-1 and TRBJ2-7, the complete variable domain is KAGVTQTPRYLIKTRGQQVTLSCSPISGHRSVSWYQQTPGQGLQFLFEYFSETQRNKGNFPGRFSGRQFSNSRSEMNVSTLELGDSALYLCASSLEAGEQYFGPGTRLTVT.

The chain couples TRBV7-2 to TRBJ1-5; TRBD1 agrees at 7 bases. Germline-derived CDR1 and CDR2 are SGHTA and FQGNSA. V lost 1 base, J lost 0 bases, and 6 bases stayed unmatched. The CDR3 is 17 residues long. In nucleotides, the CDR3 is TGTGCCAGCAGCTTAGGAGGGGGCCCGAATAGCAATCAGCCCCAGCATTTT. Its protein product is CASSLGGGPNSNQPQHF.

This clonotype was seen only a few times. The rearrangement links TRBV18 to TRBJ1-1, with D possibly TRBD1 on 5 matching bases. The CDR3 spans 14 residues. The V and J ends lost 6 bases and 7 bases respectively, with 18 bases between them. The germline V gene has CDR1 KGHSH and CDR2 LQKENI. CDR3 protein: CASSSTNQGNEAFF. For the CDR3, the DNA is TGTGCCAGCTCGTCTACGAACCAGGGAAATGAAGCTTTCTTT.

The chain combines TRBV20-1 with TRBJ2-7; 8 positions agree with TRBD1. The germline gives CDR1 DFQATT, CDR2 SNEGSKA (reference sequence). This CDR3 is 15 amino acids long. The trim removed 0 bases at V and 5 bases at J, leaving 9 bases unmatched. In nucleotides, the CDR3 is TGCAGTGCTAGAGACCCCGCAGGGGGCCGCCACGAGCAGTACTTC. Amino acid sequence: CSARDPAGGRHEQYF.

This clonotype was seen a handful of times. This chain uses TRBV7-2 with TRBJ1-5; D ambiguous. The CDR3 extends over 15 amino acids. With 0 bases removed from V and 2 bases from J, the gap between germline ends came to 8 bases. The germline CDR1 and CDR2 sequences are SGHTA and FQGNSA. The CDR3 nucleotides are TGTGCCAGCAGCTTAGCAGTGTTTGGCAATCAGCCCCAGCATTTT. This encodes CASSLAVFGNQPQHF.